This T cell receptor (beta chain) was documented in a study of blood T cell repertoires in COVID-19 (dated by TCRdb to about 2020). For the wider study: Samples from collaborators originated in the United States, Italy and Spain and spanned both the acute and convalescent phases of COVID-19. The material from the prospective study consisted of cDNA or gDNA derived from T cells, B-cell-depleted T cells, or PBMCs. Subjects who had been exposed to COVID-19, were actively infected with it, or had recovered from it provided the deeply sampled blood TCRbeta repertoires that made up the dataset. The repertoires were released in a freely available public database intended as a resource for research on the immune response to SARS-CoV-2. The samples were drawn from the first 160 participants of the ongoing ImmuneRACE study and from about 1,200 subjects provided by 6 global collaborators. The sample metadata nearly always contained a de-identified subject ID, COVID-19 status, age in years and sex. Where HLA class I and class II types were available, the types were taken from metadata supplied by the sample provider, not from assay-based typing.

Here is what the overall study found, with its caveats: The amount of clinical and demographic metadata varied by source and participant and was provided uncurated.

According to the germline V gene, CDR1 reads MNHEY and CDR2 reads SVGAGI. The V end gives up 8 bases and the J end 5 bases, leaving 4 bases in the junction not matched to a gene. The CDR3 holds 13 amino acids from the cysteine to the phenylalanine. Only the CDR3 DNA stays, 39 bases, in frame from base 1. Each collaborating institution followed its own protocols to collect whole blood in K2EDTA tubes. For TCRbeta analysis, collaborators shipped samples as frozen whole blood, isolated PBMCs, or DNA extracted from either of those sample types. Regarding this clone: The antigen it binds to is not known. The sample holds no much larger clone one base away, and base qualities are not on file.

TCRbeta CDR3 regions were amplified from genomic DNA by means of the immunoSEQ Assay, a bias-controlled multiplex PCR. The published analysis was carried out like this. The number of nucleated cells in each sample was estimated by amplification of reference gene primers within the assay. To quantify the absolute abundance of each unique TCRbeta CDR3 rearrangement, sequence reads were collapsed and filtered. For each sample, productive Simpson clonality was calculated as the square root of Simpson's diversity index over productive rearrangements. TCRdb stores this immuneACCESS table with in-frame sequences only. Part of the clones is absent; in the studies checked, under half of the shortfall reflects unresolved V genes, and no reason is known for the rest. For V, J and clone size, that table is used; D and trimming come from the DNA. The sample data list 150,000 to 200,000 clones, and under 80% of these were observed just once. Of the sample, around 2.7% falls within the top ten clones.

The TCR was taken from a man aged 65-85 years with acute or convalescent COVID-19. The chain links TRBV6-5 with TRBJ2-2; 8 bases in the middle match TRBD1. Sequencing was done on a sample of peripheral blood. For the CDR3, the sequence is CASQRQGTGELFF. The nucleotide sequence is TGTGCCAGCCAAAGACAGGGGACCGGGGAGCTGTTTTTT.